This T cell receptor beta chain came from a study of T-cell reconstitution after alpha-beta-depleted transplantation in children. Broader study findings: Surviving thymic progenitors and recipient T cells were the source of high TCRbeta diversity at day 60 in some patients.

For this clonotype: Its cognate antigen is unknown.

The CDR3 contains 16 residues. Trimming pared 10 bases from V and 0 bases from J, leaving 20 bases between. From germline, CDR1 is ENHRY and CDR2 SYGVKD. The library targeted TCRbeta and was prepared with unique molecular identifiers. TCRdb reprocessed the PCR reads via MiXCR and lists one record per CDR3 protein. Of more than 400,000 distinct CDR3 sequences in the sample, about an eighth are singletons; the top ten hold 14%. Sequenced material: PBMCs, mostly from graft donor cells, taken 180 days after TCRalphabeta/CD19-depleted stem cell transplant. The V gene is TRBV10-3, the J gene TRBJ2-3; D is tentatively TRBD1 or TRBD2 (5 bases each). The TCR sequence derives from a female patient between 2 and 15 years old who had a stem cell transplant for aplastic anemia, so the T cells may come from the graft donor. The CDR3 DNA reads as TGTGCCACTTCCTTAGGGACGGGAACTAGCACAGATACGCAGTATTTT. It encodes CATSLGTGTSTDTQYF.